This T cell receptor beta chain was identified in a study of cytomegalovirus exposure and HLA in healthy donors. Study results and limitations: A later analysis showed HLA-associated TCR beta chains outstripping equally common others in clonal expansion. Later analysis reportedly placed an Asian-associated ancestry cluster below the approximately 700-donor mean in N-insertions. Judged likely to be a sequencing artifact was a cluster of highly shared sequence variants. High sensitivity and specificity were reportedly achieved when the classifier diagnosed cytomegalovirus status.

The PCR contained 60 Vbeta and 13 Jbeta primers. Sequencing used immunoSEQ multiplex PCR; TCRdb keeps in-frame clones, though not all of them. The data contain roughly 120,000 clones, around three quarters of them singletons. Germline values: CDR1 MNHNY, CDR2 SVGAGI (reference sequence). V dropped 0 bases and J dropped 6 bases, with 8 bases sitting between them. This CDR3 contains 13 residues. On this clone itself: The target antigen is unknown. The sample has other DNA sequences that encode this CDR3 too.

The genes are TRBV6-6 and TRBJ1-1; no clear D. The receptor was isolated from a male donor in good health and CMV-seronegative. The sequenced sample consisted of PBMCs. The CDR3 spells CASSYSERAEAFF. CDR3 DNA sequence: TGTGCCAGCAGTTACTCTGAGAGAGCTGAAGCTTTCTTT.